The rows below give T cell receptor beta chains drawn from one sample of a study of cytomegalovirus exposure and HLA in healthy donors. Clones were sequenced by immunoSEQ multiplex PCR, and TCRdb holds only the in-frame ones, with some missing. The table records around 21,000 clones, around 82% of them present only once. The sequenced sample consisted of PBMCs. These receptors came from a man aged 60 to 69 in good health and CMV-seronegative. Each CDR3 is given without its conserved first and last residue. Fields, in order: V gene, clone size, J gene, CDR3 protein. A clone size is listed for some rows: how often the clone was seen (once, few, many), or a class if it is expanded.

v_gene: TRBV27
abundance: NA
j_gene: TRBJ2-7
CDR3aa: ASSEGVYYEQY

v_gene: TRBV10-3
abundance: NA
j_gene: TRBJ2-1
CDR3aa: AISPSGGASNEQF

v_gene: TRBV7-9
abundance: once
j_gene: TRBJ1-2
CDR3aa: ASSLGGGRVYGYT

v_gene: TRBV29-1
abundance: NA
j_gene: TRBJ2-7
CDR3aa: SVETGRGSDEQY

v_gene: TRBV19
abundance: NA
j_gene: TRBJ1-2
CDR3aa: ASRDGPGRYGYT

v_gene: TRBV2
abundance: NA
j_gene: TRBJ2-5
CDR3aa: AGSSRGQETQY

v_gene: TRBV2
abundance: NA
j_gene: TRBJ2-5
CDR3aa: ASSAWATGRETQY

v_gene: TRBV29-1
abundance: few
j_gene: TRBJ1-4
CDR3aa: SVPGLSNEKLF

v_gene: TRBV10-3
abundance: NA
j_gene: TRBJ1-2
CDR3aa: ANGQGNYGYT

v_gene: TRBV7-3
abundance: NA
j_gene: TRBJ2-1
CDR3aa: SSSFAGGGHNEQF